The 13 T cell receptor beta chains given below trace back to one sample, sequenced in a study of beta chain features in type 1 diabetes. Sequenced material consisted of expressed TCRB transcripts (all of the isolated RNA was reverse transcribed). The protocol was immunoSEQ multiplex PCR, while the TCRdb copy is restricted to in-frame clones and leaves out a portion. The repertoire has 350,000 to 400,000 clones, over 13% of them found once; the top ten carry about 0.018%. Sequenced sample: naive CD4+ T cells from blood. The receptors stem from a woman between 18 and 29 years old in good health.

This clone was picked up a small number of times. This chain links TRBV4-3 with TRBJ2-2; weak D call: TRBD1 (6 bases). Germline-derived CDR1 and CDR2 are LGHNA and YSLEER. CDR3 length: 14 amino acids. The germline V and J ends were trimmed by 4 bases and 2 bases, with 8 bases remaining between them. The CDR3 region is CASSLGTNTGELFF. CDR3 coding DNA: TGCGCCAGCAGCCTGGGGACAAACACCGGGGAGCTGTTTTTT.

A few counts support this clone. The chain employs TRBV9 and TRBJ2-7; the match to TRBD2 covers 10 bases. Germline-derived CDR1 and CDR2 are SGDLS and YYNGEE. Trimming took 3 bases from V and 7 from J; bases not matched to a gene: 7. The CDR3 covers 14 residues. CDR3 DNA: TGTGCCAGCAGCGACTCGGGACTAGCGCGTGAGCAGTACTTC. Encoded protein: CASSDSGLAREQYF.

V and J are TRBV11-2 and TRBJ2-7, with D maybe TRBD2 (7 bases). Germline V CDR1 and CDR2: SGHAT, FQNNGV. The V end lost 2 bases, the J end lost 2 bases, and 16 bases lay between the germline ends. The CDR3 spans 16 residues. DNA of the CDR3: TGTGCCAGCAGCTTAACCGGGGGGCAGCCTACCTACGAGCAGTACTTC. It translates to CASSLTGGQPTYEQYF.

The chain uses TRBV27 and TRBJ1-5, with D unclear. Germline lookup yields CDR1 MNHEY and CDR2 SMNVEV (reference sequence). The CDR3 runs 14 residues. The V gene lost 1 base and the J gene lost 5 bases, with 9 bases spanning the gap. CDR3 region: CASSLFGGYQPQHF. The CDR3, as DNA: TGTGCCAGCAGTTTATTTGGAGGGTATCAGCCCCAGCATTTT.

This clone was seen only a few times. The rearrangement links TRBV4-1 to TRBJ1-1, with D perhaps TRBD1 (5 bases). V was cut by 0 bases and J by 7 bases, with 9 bases left in between. Looked up from germline, CDR1 is MGHRA and CDR2 is YSYEKL. This CDR3 contains 13 residues. CDR3 region: CASSQEGRGEAFF. CDR3 DNA sequence: TGCGCCAGCAGCCAAGAGGGGAGGGGTGAAGCTTTCTTT.

In its sample, this clone was seen a few times. The chain recombines TRBV27 with TRBJ2-1; D is possibly TRBD2 (5 bases). The CDR3 totals 14 residues. CDR1 and CDR2 (germline): MNHEY, SMNVEV (reference sequence). V lost 4 bases and J 9 bases, leaving 16 bases between the germline ends. CDR3 coding DNA: TGTGCCAGCAGTTCGAAGACTACGGCGCGTGAGCAGTTCTTC. Amino acids: CASSSKTTAREQFF.

The V gene is TRBV18, the J gene TRBJ2-2; the D gene is possibly TRBD1 (5 bases). This CDR3 has 15 residues. Germline-derived CDR1 and CDR2 are KGHSH and LQKENI. The V end was cut by 3 bases, the J end by 2 bases, with 10 bases between. The CDR3 region has the DNA TGTGCCAGCTCACCGCAGCAGGGTAACACCGGGGAGCTGTTTTTT. Protein product: CASSPQQGNTGELFF.

The rearrangement links TRBV18 to TRBJ2-1; possibly TRBD1 for D (6 bases). Per germline, CDR1 KGHSH and CDR2 LQKENI. The V gene lost 3 bases and the J gene lost 0 bases, with 12 bases spanning the gap. This CDR3 region has 16 residues. The CDR3 loop reads CASSPTGSGSYNEQFF. In DNA, the CDR3 is TGTGCCAGCTCACCCACAGGGTCGGGCTCCTACAATGAGCAGTTCTTC.

The rearrangement links TRBV7-9 to TRBJ2-4; D may be TRBD1 (5 bases). Germline CDR1 and CDR2: SEHNR and FQNEAQ (reference sequence). The CDR3 has 16 residues. V lost 5 bases and J lost 2, with 16 bases in between. CDR3 coding DNA: TGTGCCAGCAGCCCGCCGCTGACAGTGTCCAAAAACATTCAGTACTTC. Translating gives CASSPPLTVSKNIQYF.

The rearrangement uses TRBV27 and TRBJ2-3; 9 nucleotides align to TRBD1. CDR3 length equals 15 residues. Per germline, CDR1 MNHEY and CDR2 SMNVEV (reference sequence). Unmatched junction bases numbered 7, after V lost 4 bases and J lost 5 bases. CDR3 bases: TGTGCCAGCAGTTCCGAGACAGGGGGACGAGATACGCAGTATTTT. Translating gives CASSSETGGRDTQYF.

CDR3 loop: CASSKWTSGTTDTQYF. The CDR3 bases are TGTGCCAGCAGCAAATGGACTAGCGGAACCACAGATACGCAGTATTTT. The chain couples TRBV7-9 to TRBJ2-3, with 10 bases lining up with TRBD2. The germline V gene encodes CDR1 SEHNR and CDR2 FQNEAQ (reference sequence). V lost 5 bases and J lost 2; bases outside the gene matches: 7. This CDR3 has 16 amino acids.

In DNA form, the CDR3 reads TGTGCCAGCACCGTCCAGGGACTAGCGGGAGGGTACAATGAGCAGTTCTTC. Protein product: CASTVQGLAGGYNEQFF. V gene TRBV7-2 combines with J gene TRBJ2-1, with TRBD2 matching 16 bases. The CDR3 consists of 17 residues. In germline, CDR1 is SGHTA, CDR2 FQGNSA. V shed 7 bases, J shed 4 bases, and the junction held 7 bases outside the gene matches.

Only a few counts were recorded for this clone. The chain joins TRBV4-1 to TRBJ1-4; D remains ambiguous. Germline V gene data show CDR1 as MGHRA and CDR2 as YSYEKL. CDR3 size: 14 residues. The germline V and J ends were trimmed by 1 base and 8 bases, with 11 bases remaining between them. CDR3 sequence: CASSQVVLDEKLFF. In DNA, the CDR3 is TGCGCCAGCAGCCAAGTCGTCCTAGACGAAAAACTGTTTTTT.